The present entry profiles one TCR beta chain with its context. Donors likely had unrecorded immune exposures despite being nominally healthy when sampled. These data are taken from a study of cytomegalovirus exposure and HLA in healthy donors. Germline lookup yields CDR1 SQVTM and CDR2 ANQGSEA. The CDR3 covers 12 residues. Trimming stripped 4 bases from V and 1 base from J, with 4 bases between. This PCR relied on a set of 60 Vbeta primers and 13 Jbeta primers. Clones were sequenced by immunoSEQ multiplex PCR, and TCRdb holds only the in-frame ones, with some missing. This table has approximately 180,000 clones, about four fifths appearing once.

The sequenced sample consisted of PBMCs. The chain combines TRBV29-1 with TRBJ2-2; D unresolved. The TCR originated in a man younger than 35 in good health and CMV-seronegative. In DNA form, the CDR3 reads TGCAGCGTTGTTATGAACACCGGGGAGCTGTTTTTT. Translation: CSVVMNTGELFF.